This TCR beta chain was captured by sequencing in a study of cytomegalovirus exposure and HLA in healthy donors. Study-wide points: There were some public TCRs occurring in many donors, but most TCR sequences were rare.

The PCR made use of 60 Vbeta and 13 Jbeta primers. Profiled with immunoSEQ multiplex PCR; TCRdb holds only in-frame clones, not every one. The sample has approximately 150,000 clones, roughly four fifths seen once. With regard to this clone: Its antigen is as yet unknown.

The CDR3 length is 15 residues. V lost 4 bases, J lost 3 bases, and 12 bases lay in between. Germline values: CDR1 WNHNN, CDR2 SYGVQD (reference sequence). The TCR comes from a man aged 50 to 59 in good health and CMV-seropositive. This chain connects TRBV10-1 to TRBJ2-2, with a weak D call TRBD2 (5 bases). What was sequenced was PBMCs. The CDR3 protein is CASSGGAEYTGELFF. CDR3 coding DNA: TGCGCCAGCAGTGGGGGAGCGGAGTACACCGGGGAGCTGTTTTTT.